Below are 2 T cell receptor beta chains sequenced from a single sample in a study of early stage breast cancer tumors. Generated by immunoSEQ multiplex PCR, the TCRdb table keeps only in-frame clones and is missing some. Among around 28,000 clones, around 70% were seen once, and the ten largest hold approximately 31%. Input material: blood. The receptors derive from a person between 50 and 60 years old with breast cancer.

The CDR3 protein is CATRDRTNTEAFF. The CDR3 nucleotides read TGTGCCACCAGGGACAGAACGAACACTGAAGCTTTCTTT. The chain links TRBV10-3 to TRBJ1-1; 7 bases are shared with TRBD1. Germline V gene sequence: CDR1 ENHRY, CDR2 SYGVKD. The ends lost 10 bases at V and 1 base at J; junction bases unmatched: 6. The CDR3 loop spans 13 amino acids.

The V gene is TRBV2, the J gene TRBJ2-7; D uncertain. The CDR3 extends over 13 amino acids. V was clipped by 8 bases and J by 3 bases, with 14 bases between them. CDR1 SNHLY and CDR2 FYNNEI come from the germline V gene. In nucleotides, the CDR3 is TGTGCCAGCGCCCCGGAGAAGAACTACGAGCAGTACTTC. As protein: CASAPEKNYEQYF.